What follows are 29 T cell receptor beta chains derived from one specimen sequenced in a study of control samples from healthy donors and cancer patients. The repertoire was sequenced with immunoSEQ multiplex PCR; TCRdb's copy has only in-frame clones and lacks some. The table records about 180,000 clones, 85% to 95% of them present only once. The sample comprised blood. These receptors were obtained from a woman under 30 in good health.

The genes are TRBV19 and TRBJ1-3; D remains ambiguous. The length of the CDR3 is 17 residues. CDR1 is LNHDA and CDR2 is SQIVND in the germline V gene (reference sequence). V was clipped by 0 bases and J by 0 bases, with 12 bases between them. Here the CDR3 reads CASSIDHRQFSGNTIYF. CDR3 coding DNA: TGTGCCAGTAGTATAGATCACCGTCAATTCTCTGGAAACACCATATATTTT.

CDR3 region: CATSERQGYGYTF. In DNA form, the CDR3 reads TGTGCCACCAGTGAACGACAGGGCTATGGCTACACCTTC. The chain is built from TRBV24-1 and TRBJ1-2; 7 bases are a match to TRBD1. Germline V gene sequence: CDR1 KGHDR, CDR2 SFDVKD. The length of the CDR3 is 13 residues. V was pared by 4 bases and J by 4 bases, with 2 bases of the junction left unmatched.

The CDR3, as DNA: TGTGCCAGCATTCGGACAGGGGGCAATGGCTACACCTTC. Protein: CASIRTGGNGYTF. V is TRBV6-5 and J is TRBJ1-2; 11 positions agree with TRBD1. The V segment lost 7 bases and the J segment 6 bases; nucleotides outside the gene matches: 4. CDR1 is MNHEY and CDR2 is SVGAGI in the germline V gene. This CDR3 is 13 amino acids long.

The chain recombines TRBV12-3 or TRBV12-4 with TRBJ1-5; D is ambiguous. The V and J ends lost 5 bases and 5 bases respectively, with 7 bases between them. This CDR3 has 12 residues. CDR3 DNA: TGTGCCAGCAGTGCCGAATATCAGCCCCAGCATTTT. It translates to CASSAEYQPQHF.

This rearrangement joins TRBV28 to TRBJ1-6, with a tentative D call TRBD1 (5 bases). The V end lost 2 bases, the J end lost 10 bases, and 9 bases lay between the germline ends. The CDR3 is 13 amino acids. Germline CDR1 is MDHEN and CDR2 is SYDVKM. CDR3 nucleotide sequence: TGTGCCAGCAGTTTAGGGGGTGGCTCACCCCTCCACTTT. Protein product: CASSLGGGSPLHF.

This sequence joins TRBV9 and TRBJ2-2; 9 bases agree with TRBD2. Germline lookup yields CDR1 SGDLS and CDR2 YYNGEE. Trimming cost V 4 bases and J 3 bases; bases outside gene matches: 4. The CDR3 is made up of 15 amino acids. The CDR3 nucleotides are TGTGCCAGCAGCCCTGCTAGCGGGGACACCGGGGAGCTGTTTTTT. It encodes CASSPASGDTGELFF.

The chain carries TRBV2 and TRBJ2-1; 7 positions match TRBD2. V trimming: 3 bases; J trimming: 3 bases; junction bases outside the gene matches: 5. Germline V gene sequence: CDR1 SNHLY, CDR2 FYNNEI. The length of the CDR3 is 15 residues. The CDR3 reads CASSDGRTSYNEQFF. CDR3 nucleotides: TGTGCCAGCAGTGATGGACGGACTAGCTACAATGAGCAGTTCTTC.

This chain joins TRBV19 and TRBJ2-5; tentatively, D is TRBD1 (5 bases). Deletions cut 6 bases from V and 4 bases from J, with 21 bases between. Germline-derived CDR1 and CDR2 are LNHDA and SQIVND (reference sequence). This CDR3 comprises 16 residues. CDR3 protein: CASRNPPTDSLETQYF. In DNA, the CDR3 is TGTGCCAGTAGGAATCCTCCGACAGATTCATTAGAGACCCAGTACTTC.

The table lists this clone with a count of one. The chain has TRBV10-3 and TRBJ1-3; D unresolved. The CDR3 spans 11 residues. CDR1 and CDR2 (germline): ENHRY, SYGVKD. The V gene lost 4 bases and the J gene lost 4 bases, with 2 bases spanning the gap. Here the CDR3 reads CAISAGNTIYF. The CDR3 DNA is TGTGCCATCAGTGCCGGAAACACCATATATTTT.

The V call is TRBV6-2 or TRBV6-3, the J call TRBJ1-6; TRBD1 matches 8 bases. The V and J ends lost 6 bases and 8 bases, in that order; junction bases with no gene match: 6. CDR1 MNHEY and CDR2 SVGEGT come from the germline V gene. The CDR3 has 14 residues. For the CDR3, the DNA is TGTGCCAGCAGCCGGGGACAGGTGGATTCACCCCTCCACTTT. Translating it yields CASSRGQVDSPLHF.

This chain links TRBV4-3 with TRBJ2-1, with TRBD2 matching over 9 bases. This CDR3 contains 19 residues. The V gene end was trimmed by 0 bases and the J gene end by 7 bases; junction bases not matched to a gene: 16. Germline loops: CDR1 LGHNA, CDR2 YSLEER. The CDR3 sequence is CASSQDLGLAGGPGNEQFF. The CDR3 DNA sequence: TGCGCCAGCAGCCAAGATCTTGGATTGGCGGGAGGGCCGGGTAATGAGCAGTTCTTC.

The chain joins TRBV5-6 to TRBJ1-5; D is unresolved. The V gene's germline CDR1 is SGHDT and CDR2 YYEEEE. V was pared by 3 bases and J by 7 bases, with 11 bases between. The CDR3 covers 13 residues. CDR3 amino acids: CASSSSGIQPQHF. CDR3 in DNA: TGTGCCAGCAGCTCTTCAGGTATCCAGCCCCAGCATTTT. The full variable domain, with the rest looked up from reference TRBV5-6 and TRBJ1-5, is DAGVTQSPTHLIKTRGQQVTLRCSPKSGHDTVSWYQQALGQGPQFIFQYYEEEERQRGNFPDRFSGHQFPNYSSELNVNALLLGDSALYLCASSSSGIQPQHFGDGTRLSIL.

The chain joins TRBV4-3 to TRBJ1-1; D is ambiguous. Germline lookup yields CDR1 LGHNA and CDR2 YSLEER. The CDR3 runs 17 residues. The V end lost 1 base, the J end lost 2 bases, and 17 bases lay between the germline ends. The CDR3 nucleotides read TGCGCCAGCAGCCAAGTGGCGAGGGAAGGGATCAACACTGAAGCTTTCTTT. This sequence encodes CASSQVAREGINTEAFF.

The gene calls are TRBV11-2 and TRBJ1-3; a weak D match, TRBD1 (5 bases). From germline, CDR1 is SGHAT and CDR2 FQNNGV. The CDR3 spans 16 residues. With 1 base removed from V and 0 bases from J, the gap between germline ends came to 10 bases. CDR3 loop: CASSLAQGRSGNTIYF. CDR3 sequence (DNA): TGTGCCAGCAGCTTAGCCCAGGGTCGCTCTGGAAACACCATATATTTT.

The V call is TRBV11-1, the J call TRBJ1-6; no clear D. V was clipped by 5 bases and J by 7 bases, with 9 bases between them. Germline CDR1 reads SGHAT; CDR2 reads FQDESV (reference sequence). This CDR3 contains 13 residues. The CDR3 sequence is CASSLDRNSPLHF. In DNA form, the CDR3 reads TGTGCCAGCAGCCTCGATCGGAATTCACCCCTCCACTTT.

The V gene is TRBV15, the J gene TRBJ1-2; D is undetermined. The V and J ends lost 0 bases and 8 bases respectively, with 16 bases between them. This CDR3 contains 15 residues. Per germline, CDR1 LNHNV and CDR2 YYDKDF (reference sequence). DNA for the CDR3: TGTGCCACCAGCAGAGATGGGGTTCGTTCGGGAGGCTACACCTTC. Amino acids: CATSRDGVRSGGYTF.

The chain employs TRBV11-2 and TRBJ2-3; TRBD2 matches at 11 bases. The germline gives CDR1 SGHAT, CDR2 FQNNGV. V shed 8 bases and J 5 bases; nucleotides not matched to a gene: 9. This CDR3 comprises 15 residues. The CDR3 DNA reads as TGTGCCAGCGCCTTAGCGGGAGGGCTTGGAGATACGCAGTATTTT. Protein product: CASALAGGLGDTQYF.

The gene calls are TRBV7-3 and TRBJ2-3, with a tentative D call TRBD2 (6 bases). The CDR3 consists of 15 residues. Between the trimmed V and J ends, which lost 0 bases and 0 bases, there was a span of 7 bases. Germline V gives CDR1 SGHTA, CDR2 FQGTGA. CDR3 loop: CASSLTRDSTDTQYF. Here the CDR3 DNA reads TGTGCCAGCAGCTTAACGCGGGACAGCACAGATACGCAGTATTTT. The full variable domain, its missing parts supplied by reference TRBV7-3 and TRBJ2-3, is GAGVSQTPSNKVTEKGKYVELRCDPISGHTALYWYRQSLGQGPEFLIYFQGTGAADDSGLPNDRFFAVRPEGSVSTLKIQRTERGDSAVYLCASSLTRDSTDTQYFGPGTRLTVL.

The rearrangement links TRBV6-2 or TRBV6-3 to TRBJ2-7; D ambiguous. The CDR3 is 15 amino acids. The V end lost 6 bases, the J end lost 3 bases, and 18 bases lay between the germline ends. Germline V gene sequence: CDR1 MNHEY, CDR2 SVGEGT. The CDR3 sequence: CASSRRDGIFYEQYF. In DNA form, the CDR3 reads TGTGCCAGCAGCCGACGAGACGGCATATTCTACGAGCAGTACTTC.

The chain's CDR3 is CASSQVVVAMHTTNEKLFF. In nucleotides, the CDR3 is TGTGCCAGCAGCCAAGTGGTAGTAGCGATGCACACAACTAATGAAAAACTGTTTTTT. The rearrangement links TRBV14 to TRBJ1-4, with unresolved D. The CDR3 spans 19 residues. V lost 1 base and J lost 0, with 18 bases in between. Germline loops: CDR1 SGHDN, CDR2 FVKESK. Full variable domain (outside the CDR3, taken from reference TRBV14 and TRBJ1-4): EAGVTQFPSHSVIEKGQTVTLRCDPISGHDNLYWYRRVMGKEIKFLLHFVKESKQDESGMPNNRFLAERTGGTYSTLKVQPAELEDSGVYFCASSQVVVAMHTTNEKLFFGSGTQLSVL.

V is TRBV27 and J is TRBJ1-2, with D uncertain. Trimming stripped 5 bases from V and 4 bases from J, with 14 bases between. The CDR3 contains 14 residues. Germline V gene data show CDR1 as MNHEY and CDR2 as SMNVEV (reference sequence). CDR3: CASSPTTIPYGYTF. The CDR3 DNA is TGTGCCAGCAGTCCGACAACCATCCCCTATGGCTACACCTTC.

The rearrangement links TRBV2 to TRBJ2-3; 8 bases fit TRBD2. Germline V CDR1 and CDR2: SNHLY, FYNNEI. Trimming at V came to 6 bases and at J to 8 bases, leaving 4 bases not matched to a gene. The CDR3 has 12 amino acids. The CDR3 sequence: CASSGTRATQYF. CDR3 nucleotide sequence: TGTGCCAGCAGCGGGACTAGAGCTACGCAGTATTTT. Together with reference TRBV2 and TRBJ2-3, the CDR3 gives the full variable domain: EPEVTQTPSHQVTQMGQEVILRCVPISNHLYFYWYRQILGQKVEFLVSFYNNEISEKSEIFDDQFSVERPDGSNFTLKIRSTKLEDSAMYFCASSGTRATQYFGPGTRLTVL.

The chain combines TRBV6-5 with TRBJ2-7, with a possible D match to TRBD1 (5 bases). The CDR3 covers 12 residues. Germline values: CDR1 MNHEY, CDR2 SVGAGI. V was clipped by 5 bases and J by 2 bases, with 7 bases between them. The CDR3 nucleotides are TGTGCCAGCAGTCCGGACACCTACGAGCAGTACTTC. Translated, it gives CASSPDTYEQYF.

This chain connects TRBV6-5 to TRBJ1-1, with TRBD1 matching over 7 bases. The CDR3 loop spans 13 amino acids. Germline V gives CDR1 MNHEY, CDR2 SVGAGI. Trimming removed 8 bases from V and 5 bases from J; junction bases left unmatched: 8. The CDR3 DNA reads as TGTGCCAGCGGGAGACAGGGAGGGACTGAAGCTTTCTTT. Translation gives CASGRQGGTEAFF.

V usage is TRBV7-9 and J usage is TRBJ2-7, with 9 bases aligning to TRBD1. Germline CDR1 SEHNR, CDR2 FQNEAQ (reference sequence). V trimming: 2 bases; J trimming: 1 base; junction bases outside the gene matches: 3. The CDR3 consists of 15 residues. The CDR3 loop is CASSLQQGASYEQYF. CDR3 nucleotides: TGTGCCAGCAGCTTACAACAGGGGGCATCCTACGAGCAGTACTTC.

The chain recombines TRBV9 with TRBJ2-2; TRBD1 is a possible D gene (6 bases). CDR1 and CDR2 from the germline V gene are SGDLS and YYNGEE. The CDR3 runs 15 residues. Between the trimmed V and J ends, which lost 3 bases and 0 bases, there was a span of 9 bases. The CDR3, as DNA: TGTGCCAGCAGCGACCGGGACACGAACACCGGGGAGCTGTTTTTT. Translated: CASSDRDTNTGELFF.

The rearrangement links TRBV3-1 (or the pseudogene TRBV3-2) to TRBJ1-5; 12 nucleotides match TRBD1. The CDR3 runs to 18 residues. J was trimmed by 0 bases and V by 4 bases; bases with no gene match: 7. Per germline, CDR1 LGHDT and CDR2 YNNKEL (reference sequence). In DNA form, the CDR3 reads TGTGCCAGCAGCCTCGGGACAGGGGGCCCTTATAGCAATCAGCCCCAGCATTTT. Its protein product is CASSLGTGGPYSNQPQHF.

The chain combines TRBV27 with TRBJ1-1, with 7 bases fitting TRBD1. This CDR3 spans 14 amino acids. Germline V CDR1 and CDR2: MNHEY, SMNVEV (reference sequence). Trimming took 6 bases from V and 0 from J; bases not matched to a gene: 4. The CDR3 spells CASRKGQLNTEAFF. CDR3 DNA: TGTGCCAGCAGGAAGGGACAGCTGAACACTGAAGCTTTCTTT.

The CDR3 DNA follows: TGTGCCATCTCCCTTGGAGCGGGAGGGGGAGAGACCCAGTACTTC. This translates into CAISLGAGGGETQYF. The rearrangement joins TRBV10-3 to TRBJ2-5, with 10 positions matching TRBD2. This CDR3 spans 15 amino acids. Germline values: CDR1 ENHRY, CDR2 SYGVKD. The V gene end was trimmed by 8 bases and the J gene end by 4 bases; junction bases not matched to a gene: 10.